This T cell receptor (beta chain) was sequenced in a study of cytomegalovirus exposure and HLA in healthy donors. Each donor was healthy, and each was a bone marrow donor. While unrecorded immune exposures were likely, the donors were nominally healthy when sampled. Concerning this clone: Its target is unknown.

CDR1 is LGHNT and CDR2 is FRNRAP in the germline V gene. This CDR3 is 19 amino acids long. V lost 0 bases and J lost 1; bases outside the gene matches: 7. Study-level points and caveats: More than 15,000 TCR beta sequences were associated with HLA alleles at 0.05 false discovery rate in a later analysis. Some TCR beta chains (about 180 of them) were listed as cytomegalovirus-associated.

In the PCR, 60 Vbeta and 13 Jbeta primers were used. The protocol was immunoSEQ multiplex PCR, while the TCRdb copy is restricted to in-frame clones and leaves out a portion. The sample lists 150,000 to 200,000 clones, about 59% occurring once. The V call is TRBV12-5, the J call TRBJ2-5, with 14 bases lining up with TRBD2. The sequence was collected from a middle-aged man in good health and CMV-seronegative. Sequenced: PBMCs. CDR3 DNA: TGTGCTAGTGGTTTGGTAAGGGGGACTAGCGGGGGACCCCAAGAGACCCAGTACTTC. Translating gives CASGLVRGTSGGPQETQYF.